These 27 T cell receptor beta chains originate from one sample sequenced in a study of cytomegalovirus exposure and HLA in healthy donors listed by TCRdb under 2017. To prepare the library, the immunoSEQ multiplex PCR assay was applied. The multiplex PCR relied on a mix of 60 forward primers for TCR Vbeta segments and 13 reverse primers for TCR Jbeta segments. The source is immuneACCESS, and TCRdb retained only in-frame sequences with V and J called. Part of the clones is not carried over; for the studies checked, unresolved V genes explain less than half of this, and the remainder is unexplained. This sample's table contains tens of thousands of clones. 3% to 4% of the sample comes from the top ten. Sequenced input: PBMCs. The source of these receptors is a female donor in good health and CMV-seropositive.

Remarks on this clone: Germline and junction disagree at one end, which may indicate a read error. Distinct nucleotide sequences in the sample also encode this CDR3. The chain recombines TRBV6-5 with TRBJ1-2; 9 positions match TRBD1. This CDR3 comprises 15 residues. CDR1 and CDR2 (germline): MNHEY, SVGAGI. The CDR3: CASRGGTTGGYGYTF. The CDR3 DNA sequence: TGTGCCAGCAGGGGAGGTACCACAGGGGGCTATGGTTACACCTTC.

The V gene is TRBV28, the J gene TRBJ2-7; 7 bases align to TRBD1. The CDR3 is made up of 15 amino acids. Germline V CDR1 and CDR2: MDHEN, SYDVKM. V trimming: 2 bases; J trimming: 4 bases; junction bases outside the gene matches: 8. CDR3 region: CASSLVGTAEYEQYF. CDR3 bases: TGTGCCAGCAGTTTAGTCGGGACAGCCGAATACGAGCAGTACTTC.

This chain links TRBV13 with TRBJ2-7; unclear D gene. From germline, CDR1 is PRHDT and CDR2 FYEKMQ (reference sequence). V lost 0 bases and J lost 3, with 6 bases in between. CDR3 length: 13 residues. The CDR3 nucleotides are TGTGCCAGCAGCTTAGGCGGTGTCTACGAGCAGTACTTC. The encoded protein is CASSLGGVYEQYF.

V gene TRBV7-9 combines with J gene TRBJ1-5; tentative D call: TRBD1 (5 bases). With 1 base removed from V and 7 bases from J, the gap between germline ends came to 11 bases. The CDR3 runs to 14 residues. Germline V lookup: CDR1 SEHNR, CDR2 FQNEAQ (reference sequence). The DNA for the CDR3 is TGTGCCAGCAGCTTAGACGGGGGAGACCAGCCCCAGCATTTT. This gives the protein CASSLDGGDQPQHF. Using reference TRBV7-9 and TRBJ1-5 for the parts outside the CDR3, the full variable domain is DTGVSQNPRHKITKRGQNVTFRCDPISEHNRLYWYRQTLGQGPEFLTYFQNEAQLEKSRLLSDRFSAERPKGSFSTLEIQRTEQGDSAMYLCASSLDGGDQPQHFGDGTRLSIL.

V usage is TRBV18 and J usage is TRBJ2-1; tentative D call: TRBD2 (5 bases). V was shortened by 2 bases and J by 9 bases, with 8 bases between the two germline ends. This CDR3 is built from 12 residues. In germline, CDR1 is KGHSH, CDR2 LQKENI. CDR3 amino acids: CASSPGRAEQFF. The DNA of the CDR3 is TGTGCCAGCTCACCAGGGCGGGCTGAGCAGTTCTTC.

CDR3 in amino acids: CASRQGFSYEQYF. The CDR3 region has the DNA TGCGCCAGCAGACAGGGATTCTCCTACGAGCAGTACTTC. V usage is TRBV5-1 and J usage is TRBJ2-7, with D possibly being TRBD1 (6 bases). The CDR3 sequence is 13 residues long. Germline V gives CDR1 SGHRS, CDR2 YFSETQ. V shed 5 bases and J shed 0 bases, with 9 bases lying between them.

J is TRBJ1-5 and V is TRBV19; D gene uncertain. There are 12 residues in the CDR3. The V end was cut by 4 bases, the J end by 3 bases, with 4 bases between. Germline V gives CDR1 LNHDA, CDR2 SQIVND (reference sequence). The CDR3 loop reads CASSTVNQPQHF. CDR3 nucleotide sequence: TGTGCCAGTAGTACGGTCAATCAGCCCCAGCATTTT. Full variable domain (rest looked up from reference TRBV19 and TRBJ1-5): DGGITQSPKYLFRKEGQNVTLSCEQNLNHDAMYWYRQDPGQGLRLIYYSQIVNDFQKGDIAEGYSVSREKKESFPLTVTSAQKNPTAFYLCASSTVNQPQHFGDGTRLSIL.

The chain recombines TRBV5-6 with TRBJ2-7, with TRBD2 identical over 8 bases. The V segment lost 2 bases and the J segment 3 bases; nucleotides outside the gene matches: 7. The CDR3 spans 15 residues. Germline V gene lookup returns CDR1 SGHDT and CDR2 YYEEEE. The CDR3 loop reads CASSFGGAAIYEQYF. CDR3 nucleotide sequence: TGTGCCAGCAGCTTCGGGGGGGCCGCCATCTACGAGCAGTACTTC. The full variable domain, rest sourced from reference TRBV5-6 and TRBJ2-7, is DAGVTQSPTHLIKTRGQQVTLRCSPKSGHDTVSWYQQALGQGPQFIFQYYEEEERQRGNFPDRFSGHQFPNYSSELNVNALLLGDSALYLCASSFGGAAIYEQYFGPGTRLTVT.

The chain combines TRBV5-1 with TRBJ2-5; 14 nucleotides match TRBD2. This CDR3 spans 19 amino acids. Trimming took 0 bases from V and 5 from J; bases not matched to a gene: 12. Looked up from germline, CDR1 is SGHRS and CDR2 is YFSETQ. CDR3 bases: TGCGCCAGCAGCTTGGCGACTAGCGGGGGGGCTAACTCACTGGAGACCCAGTACTTC. Its protein is CASSLATSGGANSLETQYF.

As DNA, the CDR3 is TGTGCCAGCGGAGCGGAGAGCACAGATACGCAGTATTTT. This sequence encodes CASGAESTDTQYF. The gene calls are TRBV6-4 and TRBJ2-3; TRBD2 is a possible D gene (5 bases). Germline CDR1 MRHNA, CDR2 SNTAGT. V shed 8 bases and J shed 0 bases, with 9 bases lying between them. CDR3 size: 13 residues.

The rearrangement links TRBV6-1 to TRBJ1-1; D is undetermined. Germline CDR1 is MNHNS and CDR2 is SASEGT. The ends were cut back, 3 bases at V and 0 bases at J, with 5 bases in the middle. The CDR3 runs to 13 residues. CDR3 sequence reads: CASSDTMNTEAFF. The CDR3 region has the DNA TGTGCCAGCAGTGATACTATGAACACTGAAGCTTTCTTT.

The genes are TRBV29-1 and TRBJ2-7; 10 nucleotides line up with TRBD2. The germline CDR1 and CDR2 sequences are SQVTM and ANQGSEA. The ends lost 3 bases at V and 3 bases at J; junction bases unmatched: 17. This CDR3 comprises 18 residues. The CDR3 bases are TGCAGCGTTGACGAGGCTAGCGGGAGTTTGGAAGGAAACTACGAGCAGTACTTC. Translating it yields CSVDEASGSLEGNYEQYF.

The chain couples TRBV16 to TRBJ1-3; a possible D gene is TRBD1 (6 bases). The germline V gene has CDR1 KGHSY and CDR2 FQNENV. This CDR3 region has 16 residues. V lost 4 bases, J lost 1 base, and 14 bases lay in between. The DNA of the CDR3 is TGTGCCAGCAGCCGTCGGACAGCTGGGTCTGGAAACACCATATATTTT. Amino acids: CASSRRTAGSGNTIYF. Supplemented by reference TRBV16 and TRBJ1-3, the full variable domain reads GEEVAQTPKHLVRGEGQKAKLYCAPIKGHSYVFWYQQVLKNEFKFLISFQNENVFDETGMPKERFSAKCLPNSPCSLEIQATKLEDSAVYFCASSRRTAGSGNTIYFGEGSWLTVV.

CDR3 region: CASSQDLREPYEQYF. CDR3 DNA: TGCGCCAGCAGCCAAGATTTGCGGGAACCCTACGAGCAGTACTTC. V is TRBV4-1 and J is TRBJ2-7; D is possibly TRBD2 (6 bases). CDR3 size: 15 residues. CDR1 MGHRA and CDR2 YSYEKL come from the germline V gene. V lost 0 bases and J lost 2, with 11 bases in between.

The chain couples TRBV5-1 to TRBJ2-5; possibly TRBD1 for D (5 bases). Germline V gene data show CDR1 as SGHRS and CDR2 as YFSETQ. V lost 3 bases, J lost 4 bases, and 19 bases lay in between. The CDR3 sequence is 16 residues long. For the CDR3, the DNA is TGCGCCAGCAGCTCGCAATGGGGCAGGGCCGGAGAGACCCAGTACTTC. Translating it yields CASSSQWGRAGETQYF.

V usage is TRBV4-3 and J usage is TRBJ1-5; no clear D. Germline-derived CDR1 and CDR2 are LGHNA and YSLEER. This CDR3 comprises 14 residues. The V end lost 2 bases, the J end lost 2 bases, and 7 bases lay between the germline ends. CDR3 amino acids: CASSQQEGNQPQHF. The CDR3 nucleotides read TGCGCCAGCAGCCAACAGGAAGGCAATCAGCCCCAGCATTTT.

The gene calls are TRBV6-5 and TRBJ2-7, with 9 bases aligning to TRBD1. CDR3 length: 15 residues. The V gene's germline CDR1 is MNHEY and CDR2 SVGAGI. Trimming at V came to 5 bases and at J to 3 bases, leaving 8 bases not matched to a gene. CDR3 in DNA: TGTGCCAGCAGTGCCAGCGGGACAGGGCGCTACGAGCAGTACTTC. Protein product: CASSASGTGRYEQYF.

V is TRBV4-3 and J is TRBJ1-3; D remains ambiguous. CDR1 and CDR2 (germline): LGHNA, YSLEER. V lost 1 base and J 4 bases, leaving 11 bases between the germline ends. This CDR3 is built from 15 residues. DNA for the CDR3: TGCGCCAGCAGCCAAGGCTCCGGTACCGGAAACACCATATATTTT. Residues: CASSQGSGTGNTIYF.

The CDR3 sequence is CASSQQGRINIQYF. The CDR3 DNA reads TGTGCCAGCAGTCAACAGGGGCGCATAAACATTCAGTACTTC. The chain joins TRBV7-2 to TRBJ2-4; 7 bases fit TRBD1. Germline lookup yields CDR1 SGHTA and CDR2 FQGNSA. CDR3 size: 14 residues. J was trimmed by 6 bases and V by 6 bases; bases with no gene match: 8.

V and J are TRBV28 and TRBJ2-2, with 7 positions matching TRBD2. Unmatched junction bases numbered 9, after V lost 7 bases and J lost 4 bases. This CDR3 has 15 residues. Germline CDR1 and CDR2: MDHEN and SYDVKM. The CDR3 nucleotides are TGTGCCAGCATATGGGGCGGGAGCAGCACCGGGGAGCTGTTTTTT. Protein: CASIWGGSSTGELFF.

V usage is TRBV18 and J usage is TRBJ1-5, with a possible D match to TRBD1 (6 bases). Germline V lookup: CDR1 KGHSH, CDR2 LQKENI. Trimming took off 4 bases at V and 2 bases at J, with 9 bases between the two ends. The CDR3 is 14 residues long. The CDR3 protein is CASSQDRCNQPQHF. The CDR3 DNA reads as TGTGCCAGCTCACAGGACAGATGCAATCAGCCCCAGCATTTT.

V and J are TRBV19 and TRBJ2-7; 7 bases map to TRBD1. In germline, CDR1 is LNHDA, CDR2 SQIVND (reference sequence). CDR3 length: 14 residues. As DNA, the CDR3 is TGTCGTCAAGGCCCAGACAGGGCCACCTACGAGCAGTACTTC. Its translation: CRQGPDRATYEQYF.

V gene TRBV2 combines with J gene TRBJ2-7, with TRBD1 as a possible D gene (5 bases). Germline V lookup: CDR1 SNHLY, CDR2 FYNNEI. Trimming removed 7 bases at V and 2 bases at J, with 9 bases between. The CDR3 contains 12 residues. The CDR3 sequence is CASKVGPYEQYF. The CDR3 DNA reads TGTGCCAGCAAGGTGGGGCCCTACGAGCAGTACTTC.

The V and J genes are TRBV6-5 and TRBJ2-1; 12 bases fit TRBD2. Unmatched junction bases numbered 0, after V lost 1 base and J lost 5 bases. Germline V lookup: CDR1 MNHEY, CDR2 SVGAGI. The CDR3 totals 15 residues. The CDR3 protein is CASSYWTSGDNEQFF. CDR3 DNA sequence: TGTGCCAGCAGTTACTGGACTAGCGGGGACAATGAGCAGTTCTTC.

The genes are TRBV2 and TRBJ2-1, with D hard to call. The ends were cut back, 4 bases at V and 5 bases at J, with 9 bases in the middle. CDR1 is SNHLY and CDR2 is FYNNEI in the germline V gene. The CDR3 spans 13 residues. The CDR3 is CASSGLYDNEQFF. The CDR3 bases are TGTGCCAGCAGTGGCCTATACGACAATGAGCAGTTCTTC.

J is TRBJ2-6 and V is TRBV7-9, with D possibly TRBD2 on 7 matching bases. Germline assignment: CDR1 SEHNR and CDR2 FQNEAQ (reference sequence). The V gene lost 3 bases and the J gene lost 5 bases, with 8 bases spanning the gap. The CDR3 totals 14 residues. The CDR3 DNA sequence: TGTGCCAGCAGCTTGGGGGGGCGGGCCAACGTCCTGACTTTC. As protein: CASSLGGRANVLTF.

This sequence joins TRBV5-1 and TRBJ2-3; 9 bases are a match to TRBD2. CDR1 and CDR2 (germline): SGHRS, YFSETQ. With 3 bases clipped from V and 5 bases from J, the junction kept 7 bases outside the gene matches. The CDR3 has 15 amino acids. CDR3: CASSSGTSWVDTQYF. CDR3 in DNA: TGCGCCAGCAGCTCCGGGACTAGCTGGGTAGATACGCAGTATTTT.